The clone carrying this T cell receptor (beta chain) was recorded many times. Trimming stripped 2 bases from V and 2 bases from J, with 6 bases between. Germline-derived CDR1 and CDR2 are MNHEY and SVGEGT. This CDR3 comprises 13 residues. This specimen belongs to a study of T cells in Graves' hyperthyroidism and ophthalmopathy. On the study more broadly: Blood was drawn when the patient was first diagnosed and still untreated.

TCR beta CDR3 sequences were amplified from RNA transcripts. First-round RT-PCR targeting the TCR CDR3 was performed with the HTBI primer set. MiXCR, applied by TCRdb to the multiplex PCR reads, yields one record per CDR3 protein. The table has under 350,000 distinct CDR3 sequences, approximately 18% seen once. Sequenced input: blood. The source is a woman in her forties or fifties with Graves' hyperthyroidism. V gene TRBV6-2 or TRBV6-3 combines with J gene TRBJ1-1; D ambiguous. The CDR3 spells CASSYRTNTEAFF. The CDR3 DNA follows: TGTGCCAGCAGTTACAGGACTAACACTGAAGCTTTCTTT.